These 22 T cell receptor beta chains were sequenced from one sample in a study of cytomegalovirus exposure and HLA in healthy donors. The PCR employed 60 Vbeta primers together with 13 Jbeta primers. Libraries were prepared by immunoSEQ multiplex PCR; TCRdb keeps only in-frame clonotypes and omits some of them. The sample carries 150,000 to 160,000 clones, roughly 82% recorded once. The sequenced sample consisted of PBMCs. The receptors come from a woman between 45 and 65 years old in good health and CMV-seropositive.

The chain couples TRBV10-3 to TRBJ2-1, with 10 bases aligning to TRBD2. Germline V lookup: CDR1 ENHRY, CDR2 SYGVKD. CDR3 size: 14 residues. With V trimmed by 3 bases and J by 11 bases, 7 bases remained unmatched. Here the CDR3 DNA reads TGTGCCATCAGTGACGGGATAGCGGGGGGCCAGCAGTTCTTC. This translates into CAISDGIAGGQQFF.

V and J are TRBV7-6 and TRBJ2-2; 9 bases are shared with TRBD2. Per the germline V gene, CDR1 is SGHVS and CDR2 is FNYEAQ. The CDR3 runs to 15 residues. J gave up 4 bases and V 1 base, and 1 base lay outside the gene matches. The CDR3 DNA sequence: TGTGCCAGCAGCTTAGGGACTAGCGCCACCGGGGAGCTGTTTTTT. This translates into CASSLGTSATGELFF.

This clone was seen a handful of times. The CDR3 DNA sequence: TGTGCCAGCGGACAGGAGAACTATGGCTACACCTTC. Translated: CASGQENYGYTF. The V gene is TRBV28, the J gene TRBJ1-2; 7 bases match TRBD1. J gave up 2 bases and V 8 bases, and 2 bases lay outside the gene matches. This CDR3 contains 12 residues. Germline V gene lookup returns CDR1 MDHEN and CDR2 SYDVKM.

The chain combines TRBV2 with TRBJ2-1; D ambiguous. V was shortened by 7 bases and J by 0 bases, with 16 bases between the two germline ends. Germline V gene lookup returns CDR1 SNHLY and CDR2 FYNNEI. This CDR3 region has 16 residues. The CDR3 is CASTRQLPSSYNEQFF. Written as DNA, the CDR3 is TGTGCCAGCACTAGGCAACTCCCGAGCTCCTACAATGAGCAGTTCTTC.

The rearrangement joins TRBV5-1 to TRBJ2-3, with 10 bases matching TRBD2. CDR3 length: 15 amino acids. Germline V gene data show CDR1 as SGHRS and CDR2 as YFSETQ. Trimming at V came to 4 bases and at J to 5 bases, leaving 7 bases not matched to a gene. The CDR3 DNA reads TGCGCCAGCAGCCTTAGCGGGGGGCAGGGAGATACGCAGTATTTT. Translated: CASSLSGGQGDTQYF.

The J gene is TRBJ1-3, the V gene TRBV25-1, with unresolved D. This CDR3 is 13 amino acids long. Germline V gene lookup returns CDR1 MGHDK and CDR2 SYGVNS. Trimming took 6 bases from V and 4 from J, leaving 10 bases between them. The chain's CDR3 is CASRGSGGNTIYF. Here the CDR3 DNA reads TGTGCCAGCAGGGGCTCGGGAGGAAACACCATATATTTT.

This sequence joins TRBV10-1 and TRBJ2-2, with TRBD1 identical over 7 bases. Trimming cost V 1 base and J 1 base; bases outside gene matches: 6. This CDR3 region has 17 residues. Germline CDR1 WNHNN, CDR2 SYGVQD (reference sequence). CDR3 protein: CASSELTTGVNTGELFF. The DNA for the CDR3 is TGCGCCAGCAGTGAGTTAACAACAGGGGTGAACACCGGGGAGCTGTTTTTT.

This clone was found once. The rearrangement uses TRBV4-3 and TRBJ2-2, with D perhaps TRBD1 (6 bases). The germline V gene has CDR1 LGHNA and CDR2 YSLEER. Trimming took 2 bases from V and 5 from J, leaving 9 bases between them. The CDR3 sequence is 14 residues long. The CDR3 spells CASSQQQGTGELFF. The CDR3 bases are TGCGCCAGCAGCCAACAACAGGGTACCGGGGAGCTGTTTTTT.

CDR3 sequence (DNA): TGCGCCGGATGGACAGGAAGATACACAGATACGCAGTATTTT. Translated: CAGWTGRYTDTQYF. The V gene is TRBV5-1, the J gene TRBJ2-3, with 7 positions matching TRBD1. Germline V gene data show CDR1 as SGHRS and CDR2 as YFSETQ. This CDR3 contains 14 residues. The junction had 10 bases not matched to a gene; V was cut back by 10 bases and J by 2 bases.

CDR3 residues: CASSRTGTIREQYF. DNA of the CDR3: TGTGCCAGCAGCCGGACCGGGACTATCCGTGAGCAGTACTTC. This chain connects TRBV5-6 to TRBJ2-7, with 7 bases fitting TRBD2. Looked up from germline, CDR1 is SGHDT and CDR2 is YYEEEE. Germline trimming cut 4 bases from V and 7 bases from J; bases unmatched to any gene: 11. The CDR3 runs to 14 residues. Together with reference TRBV5-6 and TRBJ2-7, the CDR3 gives the full variable domain: DAGVTQSPTHLIKTRGQQVTLRCSPKSGHDTVSWYQQALGQGPQFIFQYYEEEERQRGNFPDRFSGHQFPNYSSELNVNALLLGDSALYLCASSRTGTIREQYFGPGTRLTVT.

The DNA for the CDR3 is TGTGCCAGCAGCGCCGGACAGGGGCCCTACGAGCAGTACTTC. It yields the protein CASSAGQGPYEQYF. The chain couples TRBV9 to TRBJ2-7; 9 bases align to TRBD1. After removal of 3 bases from V and 2 bases from J, the junction contained 3 bases not matched to a gene. CDR3 size: 14 residues. The germline V gene has CDR1 SGDLS and CDR2 YYNGEE.

The chain is built from TRBV4-3 and TRBJ2-1, with 7 bases identical to TRBD2. CDR3 length equals 14 residues. J gave up 3 bases and V 3 bases, and 2 bases lay outside the gene matches. Germline loops: CDR1 LGHNA, CDR2 YSLEER. CDR3 region: CASSQGGNYNEQFF. The DNA of the CDR3 is TGCGCCAGCAGCCAGGGGGGGAACTACAATGAGCAGTTCTTC.

The CDR3 region is CASSMDRGDEQYF. The CDR3 bases are TGCGCCAGCAGCATGGACAGGGGCGACGAGCAGTACTTC. This chain joins TRBV5-1 and TRBJ2-7, with 9 nucleotides matching TRBD1. With V trimmed by 4 bases and J by 5 bases, 4 bases remained unmatched. This CDR3 comprises 13 residues. Germline V gene sequence: CDR1 SGHRS, CDR2 YFSETQ. Complete variable domain (other parts from reference TRBV5-1 and TRBJ2-7): KAGVTQTPRYLIKTRGQQVTLSCSPISGHRSVSWYQQTPGQGLQFLFEYFSETQRNKGNFPGRFSGRQFSNSRSEMNVSTLELGDSALYLCASSMDRGDEQYFGPGTRLTVT.

V usage is TRBV14 and J usage is TRBJ1-1; TRBD1 matches 8 bases. The CDR3 totals 13 residues. Germline-derived CDR1 and CDR2 are SGHDN and FVKESK. The V segment lost 6 bases and the J segment 4 bases; nucleotides outside the gene matches: 4. This CDR3 is CASRHTGGTEAFF. CDR3 coding DNA: TGTGCCAGCAGACATACAGGGGGCACTGAAGCTTTCTTT.

V usage is TRBV6-1 and J usage is TRBJ1-2; D gene unclear. Germline CDR1 and CDR2: MNHNS and SASEGT. The CDR3 spans 14 residues. V lost 3 bases, J lost 0 bases, and 8 bases lay in between. The CDR3 sequence: CASSEAEPNYGYTF. The CDR3 region has the DNA TGTGCCAGCAGTGAGGCAGAACCTAACTATGGCTACACCTTC.

This chain joins TRBV30 and TRBJ1-5; D ambiguous. The CDR3 runs to 12 residues. V lost 0 bases and J lost 5, with 5 bases in between. Germline V gene data show CDR1 as GTSNPN and CDR2 as SVGIG (reference sequence). The CDR3: CAWSVSDQPQHF. The CDR3 coding sequence is TGTGCCTGGAGTGTATCGGATCAGCCCCAGCATTTT.

This sequence joins TRBV5-4 and TRBJ2-7; 8 nucleotides align to TRBD2. CDR3 length: 16 residues. V trimming: 0 bases; J trimming: 2 bases; junction bases outside the gene matches: 7. Germline CDR1 and CDR2: SGHNT and YYREEE (reference sequence). The CDR3 nucleotides are TGTGCCAGCAGCTTGGGCGGGGGGCCCTCAGCCTACGAGCAGTACTTC. Translation: CASSLGGGPSAYEQYF.

V and J are TRBV6-6 and TRBJ2-5; D gene unclear. Gene TRBJ2-7 matches the end of the DNA better, so the J call may be wrong. This CDR3 has 15 amino acids. CDR1 is MNHNY and CDR2 is SVGAGI in the germline V gene (reference sequence). The CDR3 DNA sequence: TGTGCCAGCAGTCTCTCCCAGTACAGCTCCTACGAGCAGTACTTC. Protein: CASSLSQYSSYEQYF.

This chain connects TRBV30 to TRBJ1-4, with D maybe TRBD1 (5 bases). Trimming left V 5 bases short and J 1 base short, with 11 bases between. Germline lookup yields CDR1 GTSNPN and CDR2 SVGIG (reference sequence). The CDR3 totals 14 residues. In nucleotides, the CDR3 is TGTGCCTGGCAGAGACAGCAAACTAATGAAAAACTGTTTTTT. It yields the protein CAWQRQQTNEKLFF.

The chain uses TRBV27 and TRBJ1-1; 8 bases align to TRBD1. Losses at the gene ends were 7 bases for V and 0 bases for J; bases not matched to a gene: 7. The CDR3 totals 15 residues. Germline-derived CDR1 and CDR2 are MNHEY and SMNVEV (reference sequence). CDR3 bases: TGTGCCAGCACCCGGACAGGGATTATGAACACTGAAGCTTTCTTT. Translation gives CASTRTGIMNTEAFF.

The chain uses TRBV6-5 and TRBJ2-7, with 7 bases identical to TRBD1. V lost 7 bases and J lost 3; bases outside the gene matches: 6. The CDR3 covers 13 residues. Germline-derived CDR1 and CDR2 are MNHEY and SVGAGI. DNA of the CDR3: TGTGCCAGCAAGACGGGACAGAACTACGAGCAGTACTTC. Translation: CASKTGQNYEQYF.

V and J are TRBV21-1 and TRBJ1-5; the table's D call of TRBD1 was not tested on the DNA. TRBV21-1 is annotated as a pseudogene. This CDR3 region has 16 residues. The CDR3 coding sequence is TGTGCCAGCAGCAACCCCGACAGGGATAGCAATCAGCCCCAGCATTTT. Translation gives CASSNPDRDSNQPQHF.